The next 26 T cell receptor beta chains were all read from a single sample in a study of blood T cell repertoires in COVID-19. The table came from immunoSEQ multiplex PCR; TCRdb's copy has only in-frame clones and leaves some out. The sample lists about 180,000 clones; over 80% were seen once. Sequences were obtained from peripheral blood. All receptors derive from a woman in her 70s with COVID-19, enrolled during active disease.

The V and J genes are TRBV25-1 and TRBJ2-1; TRBD1 is a possible D gene (5 bases). Trimming removed 4 bases from V and 0 bases from J, with 16 bases in between. CDR1 and CDR2 (germline): MGHDK, SYGVNS. The CDR3 loop spans 17 amino acids. Here the CDR3 reads CASSGPLGQPSYNEQFF. CDR3 in DNA: TGTGCCAGCAGTGGGCCCCTGGGGCAGCCCTCCTACAATGAGCAGTTCTTC.

J is TRBJ2-5 and V is TRBV3-1 (or the pseudogene TRBV3-2); the match to TRBD2 covers 10 bases. The CDR3 runs 15 residues. Germline values: CDR1 LGHDT, CDR2 YNNKEL (reference sequence). V trimming: 5 bases; J trimming: 5 bases; junction bases outside the gene matches: 8. CDR3 DNA sequence: TGTGCCAGCAGCGACGCACTAGCGGGAAGGGAGACCCAGTACTTC. It translates to CASSDALAGRETQYF.

J is TRBJ2-2 and V is TRBV9, with a tentative D call TRBD2 (6 bases). V was shortened by 4 bases and J by 6 bases, with 19 bases between the two germline ends. Per the germline V gene, CDR1 is SGDLS and CDR2 is YYNGEE. This CDR3 has 16 amino acids. CDR3 sequence (DNA): TGTGCCAGCAGCCAAAGAACGGGAGTTATTCCCGGGGAGCTGTTTTTT. It yields the protein CASSQRTGVIPGELFF.

The gene calls are TRBV6-2 or TRBV6-3 and TRBJ2-1, with 9 bases matching TRBD2. J was trimmed by 8 bases and V by 2 bases; bases with no gene match: 10. CDR1 and CDR2 from the germline V gene are MNHEY and SVGEGT. CDR3 length equals 16 residues. CDR3 in DNA: TGTGCCAGCAGTTACGGGAGCTTAGCGGGAGTCGATGAGCAGTTCTTC. This sequence encodes CASSYGSLAGVDEQFF.

The V call is TRBV6-1, the J call TRBJ2-1, with D maybe TRBD1 (5 bases). CDR1 is MNHNS, CDR2 SASEGT, per germline. The length of the CDR3 is 14 residues. Trimming removed 2 bases from V and 3 bases from J, with 8 bases in between. The CDR3 nucleotides read TGTGCCAGCAGTGAATACAGGAACTACAATGAGCAGTTCTTC. Its translation: CASSEYRNYNEQFF.

The chain has TRBV30 and TRBJ1-6; D not resolved. Trimming removed 2 bases at V and 4 bases at J, with 12 bases between. The CDR3 totals 15 residues. CDR1 is GTSNPN, CDR2 SVGIG, per germline (reference sequence). CDR3 protein: CAWSQPIYYNSPLHF. CDR3 DNA: TGTGCCTGGAGTCAACCGATCTATTATAATTCACCCCTCCACTTT.

The genes are TRBV2 and TRBJ1-1, with a tentative D call TRBD1 (5 bases). V shed 6 bases and J shed 2 bases, with 16 bases lying between them. Germline values: CDR1 SNHLY, CDR2 FYNNEI. The CDR3 covers 15 residues. CDR3 in DNA: TGTGCCAGCAGGCTCCGGGGGATCGGAAACACTGAAGCTTTCTTT. Protein product: CASRLRGIGNTEAFF.

The count of this clone is one. The genes are TRBV28 and TRBJ2-3; TRBD2 matches 8 bases. Germline CDR1 reads MDHEN; CDR2 reads SYDVKM. J was trimmed by 2 bases and V by 5 bases; bases with no gene match: 6. This CDR3 spans 15 amino acids. The CDR3 here is CASSPGGDPTDTQYF. CDR3 in DNA: TGTGCCAGCAGTCCCGGGGGGGATCCCACAGATACGCAGTATTTT.

The rearrangement uses TRBV5-1 and TRBJ2-3; 8 bases align to TRBD2. The CDR3 sequence is 17 residues long. The V segment lost 0 bases and the J segment 5 bases; nucleotides outside the gene matches: 11. From germline, CDR1 is SGHRS and CDR2 YFSETQ. CDR3 DNA sequence: TGCGCCAGCAGCTTGGCCCTGCCCGGGAGGGGGATAGATACGCAGTATTTT. It translates to CASSLALPGRGIDTQYF.

The V gene is TRBV7-9, the J gene TRBJ2-2; 7 nucleotides line up with TRBD1. The V gene's germline CDR1 is SEHNR and CDR2 FQNEAQ (reference sequence). This CDR3 region has 16 residues. The V gene end was trimmed by 1 base and the J gene end by 4 bases; junction bases not matched to a gene: 6. The CDR3 loop reads CASSLDRGMGTGELFF. The CDR3, as DNA: TGTGCCAGCAGCTTAGACAGGGGTATGGGCACCGGGGAGCTGTTTTTT.

V gene TRBV11-2 combines with J gene TRBJ2-7, with 9 positions matching TRBD1. Germline CDR1 reads SGHAT; CDR2 reads FQNNGV. The CDR3 has 15 amino acids. V lost 1 base, J lost 5 bases, and 6 bases stayed unmatched. The CDR3 coding sequence is TGTGCCAGCAGCTTAGGGGGGACAGGGTACCACGAGCAGTACTTC. Protein product: CASSLGGTGYHEQYF.

V and J are TRBV16 and TRBJ2-5; D perhaps matches TRBD1 (5 bases). Germline CDR1 KGHSY, CDR2 FQNENV. Trimming cost V 4 bases and J 5 bases, with 17 bases left between them. The CDR3 totals 15 residues. The DNA for the CDR3 is TGTGCCAGCAGCCCGTCAGAGCAGGGTGTCGAGACCCAGTACTTC. Translated, it gives CASSPSEQGVETQYF. Full variable domain (missing parts from reference TRBV16 and TRBJ2-5): GEEVAQTPKHLVRGEGQKAKLYCAPIKGHSYVFWYQQVLKNEFKFLISFQNENVFDETGMPKERFSAKCLPNSPCSLEIQATKLEDSAVYFCASSPSEQGVETQYFGPGTRLLVL.

The chain recombines TRBV3-1 (or the pseudogene TRBV3-2) with TRBJ1-1, with a tentative D call TRBD1 (5 bases). The CDR3 covers 14 residues. Per the germline V gene, CDR1 is LGHDT and CDR2 is YNNKEL (reference sequence). The V end lost 2 bases, the J end lost 5 bases, and 12 bases lay between the germline ends. CDR3 region: CASSQQGGGTEAFF. The CDR3, as DNA: TGTGCCAGCAGCCAACAGGGAGGAGGAACTGAAGCTTTCTTT.

This rearrangement joins TRBV19 to TRBJ2-3; 10 bases agree with TRBD1. CDR1 and CDR2 (germline): LNHDA, SQIVND (reference sequence). V was clipped by 7 bases and J by 4 bases; unmatched bases: 5. CDR3 length equals 14 residues. The CDR3 loop is CASTDRGRSDTQYF. CDR3 DNA: TGTGCCAGTACCGACAGGGGGCGGTCAGATACGCAGTATTTT. The full variable domain, in which reference TRBV19 and TRBJ2-3 provide the parts outside the CDR3, is DGGITQSPKYLFRKEGQNVTLSCEQNLNHDAMYWYRQDPGQGLRLIYYSQIVNDFQKGDIAEGYSVSREKKESFPLTVTSAQKNPTAFYLCASTDRGRSDTQYFGPGTRLTVL.

The CDR3 is CASSQDTSGLAPGELFF. CDR3 nucleotides: TGTGCCAGCAGCCAAGACACGTCGGGACTAGCACCCGGGGAGCTGTTTTTT. V usage is TRBV3-1 (or the pseudogene TRBV3-2) and J usage is TRBJ2-2, with 9 bases fitting TRBD2. The germline CDR1 and CDR2 sequences are LGHDT and YNNKEL (reference sequence). The junction had 8 bases not matched to a gene; V was cut back by 0 bases and J by 6 bases. This CDR3 is 17 amino acids long.

The rearrangement joins TRBV6-5 to TRBJ2-1; 11 bases match TRBD1. This CDR3 has 16 residues. The J segment lost 6 bases and the V segment lost 4 bases, leaving 8 bases of the junction unmatched. CDR1 MNHEY and CDR2 SVGAGI come from the germline V gene. For the CDR3, the DNA is TGTGCCAGCAGTTTTCTGCCGGGACAGGGGGGCAATGAGCAGTTCTTC. This sequence encodes CASSFLPGQGGNEQFF.

The J gene is TRBJ2-1, the V gene TRBV5-1, with 13 bases that match TRBD2. Trimming cost V 4 bases and J 6 bases; bases outside gene matches: 22. CDR3 length equals 21 residues. The germline CDR1 and CDR2 sequences are SGHRS and YFSETQ. The CDR3 sequence is CASSRETRTSGRAQARNEQFF. In DNA form, the CDR3 reads TGCGCCAGCAGCCGAGAGACCAGGACTAGCGGGAGAGCCCAAGCCCGCAATGAGCAGTTCTTC.

This chain joins TRBV20-1 and TRBJ2-2; 10 bases align to TRBD2. The CDR3 is 17 residues long. Trimming took 3 bases from V and 6 from J; bases not matched to a gene: 13. CDR1 and CDR2 (germline): DFQATT, SNEGSKA (reference sequence). CDR3 nucleotide sequence: TGCAGTGCTAGTGGGGCTAGCGGGGGTCGAAAAGCCGGGGAGCTGTTTTTT. It specifies CSASGASGGRKAGELFF.

The chain couples TRBV6-5 to TRBJ2-7; 7 positions match TRBD1. With 10 bases clipped from V and 2 bases from J, the junction kept 5 bases outside the gene matches. The CDR3 consists of 12 residues. The germline V gene encodes CDR1 MNHEY and CDR2 SVGAGI. The CDR3 DNA follows: TGTGCCACAAGACAGGGTACCTACGAGCAGTACTTC. Translation: CATRQGTYEQYF.

At least ten counts were recorded for this clone. The V gene is TRBV5-4, the J gene TRBJ1-1; 7 bases map to TRBD1. In germline, CDR1 is SGHNT, CDR2 YYREEE (reference sequence). Losses at the gene ends were 7 bases for V and 1 base for J; bases not matched to a gene: 7. CDR3 size: 14 residues. The CDR3 DNA sequence: TGTGCCAGCTTGGTGACAGGGAAGAACACTGAAGCTTTCTTT. It specifies CASLVTGKNTEAFF.

The V and J genes are TRBV10-1 and TRBJ1-5; D unresolved. Trimming left V 3 bases short and J 9 bases short, with 12 bases between. CDR3 size: 13 residues. Germline lookup yields CDR1 WNHNN and CDR2 SYGVQD (reference sequence). The CDR3 nucleotides read TGCGCCAGCAGTGAAGGGAGGTCGGGGCCCCAGCATTTT. It specifies CASSEGRSGPQHF.

The chain uses TRBV29-1 and TRBJ2-7; 7 nucleotides match TRBD1. CDR1 SQVTM and CDR2 ANQGSEA come from the germline V gene. The CDR3 runs 14 residues. Unmatched junction bases numbered 8, after V lost 3 bases and J lost 3 bases. The DNA of the CDR3 is TGCAGCGTTGAGATGTGGGACAGCAACTACGAGCAGTACTTC. Residues: CSVEMWDSNYEQYF.

This chain connects TRBV7-2 to TRBJ2-1; 8 bases agree with TRBD2. V lost 7 bases to trimming and J lost 3 bases; unmatched junction nucleotides: 8. The CDR3 covers 15 residues. The germline V gene encodes CDR1 SGHTA and CDR2 FQGNSA. The CDR3 protein is CASTSPSGYYNEQFF. The CDR3 DNA reads as TGTGCCAGCACCTCCCCTAGCGGGTACTACAATGAGCAGTTCTTC.

The V gene is TRBV4-3, the J gene TRBJ1-2; no clear D gene. The CDR3 spans 15 residues. Trimming removed 2 bases at V and 8 bases at J, with 18 bases between. CDR1 is LGHNA, CDR2 YSLEER, per germline. CDR3 region: CASSQQGGSPGGYTF. The CDR3, as DNA: TGCGCCAGCAGCCAACAAGGAGGATCGCCGGGGGGCTACACCTTC.

The V gene is TRBV28, the J gene TRBJ2-1, with TRBD1 matching 12 bases. The CDR3 spans 22 residues. Germline V gene data show CDR1 as MDHEN and CDR2 as SYDVKM. Losses at the gene ends were 7 bases for V and 5 bases for J; bases not matched to a gene: 27. CDR3 residues: CASTEEGTGGYSRLRGDNEQFF. The CDR3 DNA follows: TGTGCCAGCACCGAGGAGGGGACAGGGGGCTACTCCCGATTGCGAGGGGACAATGAGCAGTTCTTC. Based on the CDR3 plus reference TRBV28 and TRBJ2-1, the full variable domain is DVKVTQSSRYLVKRTGEKVFLECVQDMDHENMFWYRQDPGLGLRLIYFSYDVKMKEKGDIPEGYSVSREKKERFSLILESASTNQTSMYLCASTEEGTGGYSRLRGDNEQFFGPGTRLTVL.

The chain combines TRBV2 with TRBJ1-1; TRBD1 is a possible D gene (5 bases). Per the germline V gene, CDR1 is SNHLY and CDR2 is FYNNEI. This CDR3 region has 13 residues. Trimming removed 4 bases at V and 9 bases at J, with 15 bases between. The CDR3 DNA is TGTGCCAGCAGTGGAGGAGACAGCTACAAAGCTTTCTTT. The encoded protein is CASSGGDSYKAFF.